Given below is one T cell receptor beta chain in context. Libraries were prepared by immunoSEQ multiplex PCR; TCRdb keeps only in-frame clonotypes and omits some of them. The sample has some 20,000 clones, roughly 89% seen once; the top ten hold approximately 0.72%. This sample was taken from a study of T cell changes during pregnancy in multiple sclerosis. V was clipped by 4 bases and J by 0 bases, with 14 bases between them. The germline V gene encodes CDR1 SGHTS and CDR2 YDEGEE. The CDR3 length is 16 residues. The chain is built from TRBV5-8 and TRBJ2-1; no reliable D call. This material consisted of CD4+ T cells from peripheral blood mononuclear cells, taken in the third trimester of pregnancy. This receptor was obtained from a female donor in good health, enrolled as a control in a pregnancy study. The DNA of the CDR3 is TGTGCCAGCAGCGCCCCTGGAAGGAGCTCCTACAATGAGCAGTTCTTC. Amino acids: CASSAPGRSSYNEQFF.